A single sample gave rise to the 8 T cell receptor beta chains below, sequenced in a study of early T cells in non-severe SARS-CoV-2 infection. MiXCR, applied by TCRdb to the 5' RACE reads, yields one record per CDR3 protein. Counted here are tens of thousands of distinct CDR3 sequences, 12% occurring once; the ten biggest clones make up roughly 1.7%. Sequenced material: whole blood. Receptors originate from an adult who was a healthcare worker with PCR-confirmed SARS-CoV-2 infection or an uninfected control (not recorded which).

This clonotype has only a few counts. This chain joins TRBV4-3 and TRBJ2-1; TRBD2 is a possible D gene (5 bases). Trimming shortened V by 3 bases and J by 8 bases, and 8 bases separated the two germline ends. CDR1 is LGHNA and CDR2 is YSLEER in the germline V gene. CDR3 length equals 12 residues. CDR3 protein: CASSHSDHEQFF. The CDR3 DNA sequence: TGCGCCAGCAGCCATAGCGACCATGAGCAGTTCTTC.

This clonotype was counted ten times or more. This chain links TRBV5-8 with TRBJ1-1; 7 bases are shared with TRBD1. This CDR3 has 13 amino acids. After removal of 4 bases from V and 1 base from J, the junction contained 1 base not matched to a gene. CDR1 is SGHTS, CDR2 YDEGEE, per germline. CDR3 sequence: CASSRDRNTEAFF. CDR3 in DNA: TGTGCCAGCAGCCGGGACAGGAACACTGAAGCTTTCTTT.

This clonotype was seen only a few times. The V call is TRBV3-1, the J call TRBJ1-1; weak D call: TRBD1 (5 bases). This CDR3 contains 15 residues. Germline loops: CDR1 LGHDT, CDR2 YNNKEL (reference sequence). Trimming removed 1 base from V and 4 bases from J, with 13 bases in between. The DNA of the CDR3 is TGTGCCAGCAGCCAAGGTTTAGGGGTTACCACTGAAGCTTTCTTT. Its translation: CASSQGLGVTTEAFF. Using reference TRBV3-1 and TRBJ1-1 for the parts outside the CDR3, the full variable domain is DTAVSQTPKYLVTQMGNDKSIKCEQNLGHDTMYWYKQDSKKFLKIMFSYNNKELIINETVPNRFSPKSPDKAHLNLHINSLELGDSAVYFCASSQGLGVTTEAFFGQGTRLTVV.

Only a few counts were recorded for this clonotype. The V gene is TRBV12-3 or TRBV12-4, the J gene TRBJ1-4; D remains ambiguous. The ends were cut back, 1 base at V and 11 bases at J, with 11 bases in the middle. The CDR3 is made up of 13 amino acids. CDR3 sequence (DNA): TGTGCCAGCAGTTTAGGGGGTCAACGGAAACTGTTTTTT. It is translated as CASSLGGQRKLFF.

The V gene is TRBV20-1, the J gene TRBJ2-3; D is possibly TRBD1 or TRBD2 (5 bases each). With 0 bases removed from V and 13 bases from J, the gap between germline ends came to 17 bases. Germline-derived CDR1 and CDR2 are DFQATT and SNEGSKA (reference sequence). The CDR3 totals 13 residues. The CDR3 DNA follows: TGCAGTGCTAGAGATCCCTCGGAGGTAGGGGAGTATTTT. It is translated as CSARDPSEVGEYF.

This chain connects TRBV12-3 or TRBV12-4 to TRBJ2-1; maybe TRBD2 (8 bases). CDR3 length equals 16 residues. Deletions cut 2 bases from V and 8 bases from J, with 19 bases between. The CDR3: CASSLSMGLGGDEQFF. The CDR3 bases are TGTGCCAGCAGTTTAAGTATGGGACTAGGGGGCGATGAGCAGTTCTTC.

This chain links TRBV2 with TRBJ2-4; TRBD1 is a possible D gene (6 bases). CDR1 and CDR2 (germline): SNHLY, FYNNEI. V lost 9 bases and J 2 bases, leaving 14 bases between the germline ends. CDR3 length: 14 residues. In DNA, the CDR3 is TGTGCCAGTGACAGGTCGGGAACCAAAAACATTCAGTACTTC. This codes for CASDRSGTKNIQYF.

The CDR3 here is CSAQGDTQYF. As DNA, the CDR3 is TGCAGTGCTCAGGGAGATACGCAGTATTTT. This chain links TRBV20-1 with TRBJ2-3, with D perhaps matching TRBD1 (5 bases). The CDR3 consists of 10 residues. V dropped 5 bases and J dropped 5 bases, with 5 bases sitting between them. Germline V gene data show CDR1 as DFQATT and CDR2 as SNEGSKA (reference sequence).